This TCR beta chain was retrieved from a study of T-cell reconstitution after alpha-beta-depleted transplantation in children. The CDR3 loop spans 12 amino acids. In germline, CDR1 is MNHEY, CDR2 SVGAGI. V lost 5 bases to trimming and J lost 5 bases, with 9 bases between them. This clonotype was detected only a few times. Construction of the TCRbeta library involved unique molecular identifiers. TCRdb independently ran MiXCR on the PCR reads; one entry per CDR3 protein. This table holds over 45,000 distinct CDR3 sequences, roughly 45% found once. Specimen: PBMCs, mostly from graft donor cells, collected 360 days after TCRalphabeta/CD19-depleted stem cell transplant. This TCR was sampled from a male patient aged 10 to 17 who had a stem cell transplant for acute lymphoblastic leukemia, so the T cells may come from the graft donor. The chain joins TRBV6-5 to TRBJ2-5, with unresolved D. DNA of the CDR3: TGTGCCAGCAGTCACCAATTGGAGACCCAGTACTTC. Its translation is CASSHQLETQYF.